Below are 21 T cell receptor beta chains sequenced from a single sample in a study of the immune and genomic landscape of osteosarcoma. The post-treatment osteosarcoma tumors were primary, local recurrence or metastasis specimens from poor-prognosis patients. TCRdb keeps only in-frame clones here, not all; method: immunoSEQ multiplex PCR. The table includes approximately 9,400 clones, over 55% detected once. Sequencing was done on a sample of osteosarcoma tumor tissue from the lung. The receptor source for this set is a human donor with osteosarcoma.

The rearrangement links TRBV7-3 to TRBJ1-5, with a possible D match to TRBD1 (5 bases). Germline-derived CDR1 and CDR2 are SGHTA and FQGTGA. V was trimmed by 2 bases and J by 4 bases, leaving 9 bases between them. The CDR3 extends over 14 amino acids. The CDR3 loop reads CASSLPGGNQPQHF. CDR3 in DNA: TGTGCCAGCAGCTTACCGGGGGGGAATCAGCCCCAGCATTTT.

The rearrangement joins TRBV4-1 to TRBJ2-1; 8 bases line up with TRBD1. After removal of 3 bases from V and 5 bases from J, the junction contained 3 bases not matched to a gene. CDR1 and CDR2 from the germline V gene are MGHRA and YSYEKL. The CDR3 is made up of 14 amino acids. DNA of the CDR3: TGCGCCAGCAGCCACCGACAGGGGAACAATGAGCAGTTCTTC. It encodes CASSHRQGNNEQFF.

The chain combines TRBV5-1 with TRBJ1-4, with D perhaps TRBD1 (6 bases). Trimming took 5 bases from V and 3 from J, leaving 8 bases between them. In germline, CDR1 is SGHRS, CDR2 YFSETQ. The CDR3 spans 13 residues. This CDR3 is CASRDSPNEKLFF. The CDR3, as DNA: TGCGCCAGCAGGGACAGCCCTAATGAAAAACTGTTTTTT.

The V call is TRBV4-1, the J call TRBJ2-7; 11 nucleotides match TRBD2. J lost 3 bases, V lost 0 bases, and 10 bases had no gene match. Germline CDR1 reads MGHRA; CDR2 reads YSYEKL. The CDR3 contains 18 residues. CDR3 residues: CASSQEPITTSGNYEQYF. The CDR3 DNA reads TGCGCCAGCAGCCAAGAACCGATAACGACTAGCGGGAACTACGAGCAGTACTTC.

The chain carries TRBV19 and TRBJ2-3; TRBD2 matches 13 bases. The V gene end was trimmed by 3 bases and the J gene end by 5 bases; junction bases not matched to a gene: 11. Germline V gene data show CDR1 as LNHDA and CDR2 as SQIVND (reference sequence). CDR3 length equals 18 residues. Here the CDR3 DNA reads TGTGCCAGTAGTATTGGATGGGGGACTAGCGGGATCAGAGATACGCAGTATTTT. Translated, it gives CASSIGWGTSGIRDTQYF.

This chain links TRBV5-1 with TRBJ2-5; no clear D gene. Germline V gives CDR1 SGHRS, CDR2 YFSETQ. CDR3 length: 14 residues. Trimming cost V 4 bases and J 5 bases, with 15 bases left between them. The CDR3 nucleotides are TGCGCCAGCAGCGTACCATCAAGTGGCGAGACCCAGTACTTC. Its protein product is CASSVPSSGETQYF.

This clone was picked up a small number of times. The genes are TRBV29-1 and TRBJ1-5; D is undetermined. In germline, CDR1 is SQVTM, CDR2 ANQGSEA. The CDR3 runs to 13 residues. V lost 3 bases to trimming and J lost 1 base, with 7 bases between them. CDR3 sequence (DNA): TGCAGCGTTGAGGTCTCAAGCAATCAGCCCCAGCATTTT. Protein product: CSVEVSSNQPQHF.

This rearrangement joins TRBV6-1 to TRBJ2-6; D uncertain. V was shortened by 2 bases and J by 2 bases, with 1 base between the two germline ends. Germline CDR1 MNHNS, CDR2 SASEGT. The CDR3 is 13 amino acids. This CDR3 reads CASSETGANVLTF. In DNA, the CDR3 is TGTGCCAGCAGTGAAACTGGGGCCAACGTCCTGACTTTC.

This clone is deemed medium-sized. V gene TRBV5-6 combines with J gene TRBJ1-2; D perhaps matches TRBD1 (6 bases). Germline V gives CDR1 SGHDT, CDR2 YYEEEE. This CDR3 has 17 amino acids. V was shortened by 2 bases and J by 5 bases, with 22 bases between the two germline ends. The CDR3 spells CASSFPPPTGARYGYTF. The CDR3 DNA sequence: TGTGCCAGCAGCTTTCCCCCCCCCACGGGGGCGCGGTATGGCTACACCTTC.

The chain recombines TRBV4-2 with TRBJ1-5, with TRBD1 as a possible D gene (5 bases). The ends were cut back, 0 bases at V and 5 bases at J, with 20 bases in the middle. The CDR3 covers 18 residues. The germline CDR1 and CDR2 sequences are LGHNA and YNFKEQ. CDR3 in DNA: TGTGCCAGCAGCCAAGACGGGGCGACATTAACAGGTTATCAGCCCCAGCATTTT. Translated: CASSQDGATLTGYQPQHF.

The V and J genes are TRBV4-1 and TRBJ2-2; D uncertain. This CDR3 is built from 11 residues. The germline CDR1 and CDR2 sequences are MGHRA and YSYEKL. Trimming shortened V by 2 bases and J by 8 bases, and 3 bases separated the two germline ends. The CDR3 DNA reads as TGCGCCAGCAGCCAACCGGGGGAGCTGTTTTTT. Its protein product is CASSQPGELFF.

The chain combines TRBV15 with TRBJ1-4; no clear D gene. The CDR3 covers 13 residues. The germline V gene has CDR1 LNHNV and CDR2 YYDKDF (reference sequence). V was cut by 0 bases and J by 11 bases, with 10 bases left in between. The CDR3 sequence is CATSREGQRKLFF. In DNA form, the CDR3 reads TGTGCCACCAGCAGAGAGGGCCAGCGGAAACTGTTTTTT.

The V gene is TRBV4-1, the J gene TRBJ1-5, with D maybe TRBD1 (5 bases). V was shortened by 4 bases and J by 7 bases, with 11 bases between the two germline ends. Germline values: CDR1 MGHRA, CDR2 YSYEKL. This CDR3 has 13 residues. The CDR3, as DNA: TGCGCCAGCAGCCTTCGGGGGGAACAGCCCCAGCATTTT. Amino acids: CASSLRGEQPQHF.

The rearrangement joins TRBV19 to TRBJ1-5, with D perhaps TRBD1 (6 bases). This CDR3 contains 13 residues. V was shortened by 4 bases and J by 4 bases, with 8 bases between the two germline ends. From germline, CDR1 is LNHDA and CDR2 SQIVND (reference sequence). DNA for the CDR3: TGTGCCAGTAGTACCGACAGGAATCAGCCCCAGCATTTT. Translation gives CASSTDRNQPQHF.

The rearrangement links TRBV5-5 to TRBJ2-3; weak D call: TRBD1 (6 bases). Trimming shortened V by 0 bases and J by 4 bases, and 9 bases separated the two germline ends. CDR3 length equals 14 residues. Germline V gene lookup returns CDR1 SGHKS and CDR2 YYEKEE (reference sequence). The CDR3 region has the DNA TGTGCCAGCAGCTTGGCGCAGGGGTCAGATACGCAGTATTTT. This translates into CASSLAQGSDTQYF.

The sample holds a few counts of this clone. This rearrangement joins TRBV5-5 to TRBJ2-7; TRBD2 is a possible D gene (5 bases). V lost 4 bases and J lost 6, with 11 bases in between. The germline gives CDR1 SGHKS, CDR2 YYEKEE (reference sequence). The CDR3 length is 12 residues. The CDR3 DNA is TGTGCCAGCAGCGACCTAGCTCGCGAGCAGTACTTC. Translation gives CASSDLAREQYF.

The J gene is TRBJ2-7, the V gene TRBV18, with 11 bases matching TRBD1. Trimming cost V 6 bases and J 8 bases; bases outside gene matches: 3. CDR1 is KGHSH and CDR2 is LQKENI in the germline V gene. This CDR3 region has 12 residues. The CDR3 is CASSGQGDKQYF. CDR3 sequence (DNA): TGTGCCAGCTCGGGACAGGGGGACAAGCAGTACTTC.

This clone is labeled as large. The V call is TRBV27, the J call TRBJ2-7; TRBD1 agrees at 8 bases. Losses at the gene ends were 3 bases for V and 6 bases for J; bases not matched to a gene: 7. This CDR3 is built from 14 residues. Germline values: CDR1 MNHEY, CDR2 SMNVEV (reference sequence). Written as DNA, the CDR3 is TGTGCCAGCAGTTTCCGTGACAGGGGAGGCGAGCAGTACTTC. Translated: CASSFRDRGGEQYF.

This clone was found a few times. The chain employs TRBV7-6 and TRBJ1-4, with 7 bases that match TRBD1. Germline CDR1 and CDR2: SGHVS and FNYEAQ. The V and J ends lost 4 bases and 8 bases, in that order; junction bases with no gene match: 10. The CDR3 sequence is 15 residues long. CDR3 sequence reads: CASSSGQPPIEKLFF. The DNA for the CDR3 is TGTGCCAGCAGCTCGGGACAGCCCCCAATCGAAAAACTGTTTTTT. Full variable domain (remainder filled in from reference TRBV7-6 and TRBJ1-4): GAGVSQSPRYKVTKRGQDVALRCDPISGHVSLYWYRQALGQGPEFLTYFNYEAQQDKSGLPNDRFSAERPEGSISTLTIQRTEQRDSAMYRCASSSGQPPIEKLFFGSGTQLSVL.

This clone was detected only once. This chain's CDR3 is CASSSPESGNTIYF. Here the CDR3 DNA reads TGTGCCAGCAGCTCGCCTGAATCTGGAAACACCATATATTTT. V gene TRBV11-3 combines with J gene TRBJ1-3; D is unclear. Trimming shortened V by 4 bases and J by 1 base, and 8 bases separated the two germline ends. The V gene's germline CDR1 is SGHNT and CDR2 YENEEA. The CDR3 runs to 14 residues.

The chain carries TRBV2 and TRBJ2-2; 7 bases are a match to TRBD1. The V gene's germline CDR1 is SNHLY and CDR2 FYNNEI. Unmatched junction bases numbered 11, after V lost 6 bases and J lost 4 bases. This CDR3 comprises 16 residues. The CDR3 region has the DNA TGTGCCAGCAGCACCACCACAGGGGAGTTCACCGGGGAGCTGTTTTTT. Protein product: CASSTTTGEFTGELFF.